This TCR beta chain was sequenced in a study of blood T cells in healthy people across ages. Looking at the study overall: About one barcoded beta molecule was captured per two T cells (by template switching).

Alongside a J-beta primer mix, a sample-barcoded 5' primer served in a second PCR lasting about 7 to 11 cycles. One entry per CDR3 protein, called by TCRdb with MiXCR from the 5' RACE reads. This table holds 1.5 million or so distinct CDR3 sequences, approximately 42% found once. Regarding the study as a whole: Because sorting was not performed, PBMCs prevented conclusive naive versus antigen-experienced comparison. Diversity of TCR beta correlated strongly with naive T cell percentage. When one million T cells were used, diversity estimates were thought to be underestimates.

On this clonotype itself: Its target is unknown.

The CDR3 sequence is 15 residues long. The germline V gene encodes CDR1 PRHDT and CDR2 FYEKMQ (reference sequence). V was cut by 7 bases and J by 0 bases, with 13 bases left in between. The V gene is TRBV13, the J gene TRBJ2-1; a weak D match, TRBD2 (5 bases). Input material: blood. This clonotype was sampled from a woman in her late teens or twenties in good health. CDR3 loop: CASNLRGSSYNEQFF. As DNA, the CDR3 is TGTGCCAGCAACCTACGAGGGAGCTCCTACAATGAGCAGTTCTTC.